Following are 32 T cell receptor beta chains from one sample sequenced in a study of blood T cell repertoires in COVID-19 (dated by TCRdb to about 2020). The receptor library was made with the immunoSEQ multiplex PCR assay. TCRdb holds this immuneACCESS table with in-frame rearrangements only. Some clones are missing; in checked studies, unresolved V genes explain under half, and the rest has no known cause. Here the sample has 70,000 to 90,000 clones; over 70% occur a single time. Of the sample, around a sixth is held by the ten largest clones. Sequenced input: peripheral blood. All receptors come from a human donor in a cohort sampled during active COVID-19.

The chain uses TRBV2 and TRBJ1-5, with D unclear. V was shortened by 6 bases and J by 4 bases, with 10 bases between the two germline ends. The CDR3 is 13 residues long. Germline CDR1 reads SNHLY; CDR2 reads FYNNEI. The CDR3 DNA follows: TGTGCCAGCAGGTGGGAGGGAAATCAGCCCCAGCATTTT. Translating it yields CASRWEGNQPQHF.

The gene calls are TRBV11-3 and TRBJ2-3, with TRBD2 identical over 13 bases. Germline values: CDR1 SGHNT, CDR2 YENEEA. Losses at the gene ends were 4 bases for V and 9 bases for J; bases not matched to a gene: 7. The CDR3 covers 15 residues. CDR3: CASSSTGTSGITQYF. CDR3 in DNA: TGTGCCAGCAGCTCGACCGGGACTAGCGGGATAACGCAGTATTTT.

In its sample, this clone was seen a few times. The CDR3 is CAWSIMGQSYEQYF. CDR3 bases: TGTGCCTGGAGCATCATGGGACAGTCCTACGAGCAGTACTTC. The chain recombines TRBV30 with TRBJ2-7, with TRBD1 matching 7 bases. V shed 3 bases, J shed 1 base, and the junction held 6 bases outside the gene matches. The CDR3 sequence is 14 residues long. Germline CDR1 is GTSNPN and CDR2 is SVGIG (reference sequence). The full variable domain, completed using reference TRBV30 and TRBJ2-7, is SQTIHQWPATLVQPVGSPLSLECTVEGTSNPNLYWYRQAAGRGLQLLFYSVGIGQISSEVPQNLSASRPQDRQFILSSKKLLLSDSGFYLCAWSIMGQSYEQYFGPGTRLTVT.

V and J are TRBV3-1 (or the pseudogene TRBV3-2) and TRBJ2-7, with a weak D call TRBD2 (7 bases). V was trimmed by 3 bases and J by 11 bases, leaving 20 bases between them. Germline assignment: CDR1 LGHDT and CDR2 YNNKEL (reference sequence). CDR3 length: 14 amino acids. The CDR3 DNA sequence: TGTGCCAGCAGCCACCAAAAGGGGGGGACCAGCAAGTACTTC. Protein sequence: CASSHQKGGTSKYF.

This clone was observed a single time. V gene TRBV5-5 combines with J gene TRBJ2-3, with D possibly matching TRBD2 (6 bases). The CDR3 extends over 15 amino acids. Germline CDR1 and CDR2: SGHKS and YYEKEE (reference sequence). Trimming took 4 bases from V and 3 from J, leaving 15 bases between them. The CDR3, as DNA: TGTGCCAGCAGCGTACCGGGAGCTGGGACAGATACGCAGTATTTT. Protein: CASSVPGAGTDTQYF.

The chain's CDR3 is CAITASGNTIYF. The CDR3 nucleotides are TGTGCCATCACTGCAAGCGGAAACACCATATATTTT. This chain connects TRBV10-3 to TRBJ1-3; D not certain. The CDR3 is 12 residues long. The germline gives CDR1 ENHRY, CDR2 SYGVKD. V lost 7 bases, J lost 4 bases, and 8 bases lay in between.

This clone occurred once. This chain uses TRBV9 with TRBJ2-2; D might be TRBD2 (6 bases). Germline V gene lookup returns CDR1 SGDLS and CDR2 YYNGEE. V was trimmed by 3 bases and J by 0 bases, leaving 9 bases between them. The CDR3 extends over 15 amino acids. The CDR3 bases are TGTGCCAGCAGCGGGGACTCTCCGAACACCGGGGAGCTGTTTTTT. Its translation: CASSGDSPNTGELFF.

Only one count was recorded for this clone. The genes are TRBV10-3 and TRBJ1-2; D is unclear. V lost 6 bases and J lost 3, with 11 bases in between. The CDR3 loop spans 13 amino acids. CDR1 is ENHRY and CDR2 is SYGVKD in the germline V gene. CDR3 DNA: TGTGCCATCAGAGCTACCGTATACTATGGCTACACCTTC. Amino acids: CAIRATVYYGYTF.

Regarding this clone: The sample contains more than one DNA sequence encoding this CDR3. The rearrangement uses TRBV5-1 and TRBJ2-7, with D perhaps TRBD2 (6 bases). The CDR3 length is 14 residues. Germline-derived CDR1 and CDR2 are SGHRS and YFSETQ. V was pared by 0 bases and J by 4 bases, with 11 bases between. CDR3 nucleotide sequence: TGCGCCAGCAGCTTGGGACTCGGGGGTTACGAGCAGTACTTC. Protein product: CASSLGLGGYEQYF.

This clone showed up just once. The chain recombines TRBV24-1 with TRBJ2-3; no clear D gene. This CDR3 has 14 residues. In germline, CDR1 is KGHDR, CDR2 SFDVKD. V lost 4 bases and J lost 0, with 7 bases in between. The chain's CDR3 is CATSDPGSTDTQYF. The CDR3 DNA follows: TGTGCCACCAGTGACCCCGGGAGCACAGATACGCAGTATTTT.

The rearrangement joins TRBV10-3 to TRBJ2-3; 8 bases are a match to TRBD1. CDR1 and CDR2 from the germline V gene are ENHRY and SYGVKD. The CDR3 has 14 residues. V shed 3 bases, J shed 4 bases, and the junction held 3 bases outside the gene matches. In DNA form, the CDR3 reads TGTGCCATCAGTGATGGACAGGGCCCAGATACGCAGTATTTT. It yields the protein CAISDGQGPDTQYF.

The rearrangement uses TRBV4-1 and TRBJ1-5; D unresolved. The CDR3 has 15 residues. Trimming removed 0 bases from V and 5 bases from J, with 11 bases in between. Germline CDR1 is MGHRA and CDR2 is YSYEKL. CDR3 nucleotides: TGCGCCAGCAGCCAAGATGAGGTAGCCTATCAGCCCCAGCATTTT. It is translated as CASSQDEVAYQPQHF.

The rearrangement uses TRBV5-4 and TRBJ2-3; TRBD2 might be the D (5 bases). Germline V gene data show CDR1 as SGHNT and CDR2 as YYREEE (reference sequence). With 0 bases removed from V and 2 bases from J, the gap between germline ends came to 7 bases. This CDR3 is 14 amino acids long. CDR3 loop: CASSLAGDTDTQYF. The DNA for the CDR3 is TGTGCCAGCAGCTTGGCCGGGGACACAGATACGCAGTATTTT.

The chain couples TRBV28 to TRBJ1-2; maybe TRBD1 (6 bases). CDR3 length equals 15 residues. Germline CDR1 is MDHEN and CDR2 is SYDVKM. Deletions cut 10 bases from V and 3 bases from J, with 21 bases between. The CDR3 loop reads CATQRGGGPHYGYTF. As DNA, the CDR3 is TGTGCCACCCAAAGGGGAGGGGGACCCCACTATGGCTACACCTTC.

The chain uses TRBV5-1 and TRBJ1-4; D possibly corresponds to TRBD1 (5 bases). The CDR3 has 13 residues. V was cut by 7 bases and J by 8 bases, with 15 bases left in between. CDR1 is SGHRS and CDR2 is YFSETQ in the germline V gene. This CDR3 is CASGPGVSEKLFF. CDR3 nucleotide sequence: TGCGCCAGCGGCCCGGGGGTTAGCGAAAAACTGTTTTTT.

This chain uses TRBV30 with TRBJ1-4; tentative D call: TRBD1 (5 bases). The CDR3 contains 15 residues. Germline CDR1 reads GTSNPN; CDR2 reads SVGIG (reference sequence). The V gene lost 8 bases and the J gene lost 0 bases, with 16 bases spanning the gap. CDR3 region: CAGGGYPATNEKLFF. In DNA, the CDR3 is TGTGCCGGGGGGGGATATCCTGCAACTAATGAAAAACTGTTTTTT.

The chain has TRBV6-5 and TRBJ2-5, with D tentatively TRBD2 (6 bases). This CDR3 has 15 amino acids. Germline V gene lookup returns CDR1 MNHEY and CDR2 SVGAGI. The V gene lost 5 bases and the J gene lost 1 base, with 14 bases spanning the gap. The CDR3 spells CASSNDDGSQETQYF. Here the CDR3 DNA reads TGTGCCAGCAGTAACGATGACGGGAGCCAAGAGACCCAGTACTTC.

This chain uses TRBV28 with TRBJ2-5, with TRBD1 matching over 8 bases. The CDR3 has 17 residues. The germline gives CDR1 MDHEN, CDR2 SYDVKM. V was clipped by 6 bases and J by 3 bases; unmatched bases: 15. The CDR3 sequence is CASRHSPDRANKETQYF. CDR3 coding DNA: TGTGCCAGCAGACACTCGCCGGACAGGGCAAACAAAGAGACCCAGTACTTC.

The chain links TRBV19 to TRBJ1-5; D remains unclear. The CDR3 loop spans 8 amino acids. The V gene's germline CDR1 is LNHDA and CDR2 SQIVND (reference sequence). The CDR3 is CPVQPQHF. The CDR3 DNA follows: TGTCCCGTGCAGCCCCAGCATTTT.

With respect to this clone: The junction and the germline gene differ at one end; a read error may be behind it. The chain joins TRBV27 to TRBJ1-1; 8 bases line up with TRBD1. This CDR3 contains 14 residues. The germline V gene encodes CDR1 MNHEY and CDR2 SMNVEV (reference sequence). Here the CDR3 reads CATSPPRGRTEAFF. As DNA, the CDR3 is TGTGCCACCAGTCCCCCCAGGGGGCGGACTGAAGCTTTCTTT.

The chain is built from TRBV12-3 or TRBV12-4 and TRBJ1-1; no definite D call. The CDR3 contains 13 residues. The V gene lost 4 bases and the J gene lost 7 bases, with 13 bases spanning the gap. The CDR3 is CASSSPFELEAFF. As DNA, the CDR3 is TGTGCCAGCAGTTCCCCTTTTGAACTTGAAGCTTTCTTT.

The V gene is TRBV11-3, the J gene TRBJ2-3; maybe TRBD1 (6 bases). CDR3 length: 12 amino acids. Germline V gives CDR1 SGHNT, CDR2 YENEEA. Trimming shortened V by 6 bases and J by 3 bases, and 7 bases separated the two germline ends. CDR3 sequence: CASSQGTDTQYF. The DNA of the CDR3 is TGTGCCAGCAGTCAGGGGACAGATACGCAGTATTTT.

The genes are TRBV2 and TRBJ2-7; 7 bases fit TRBD1. CDR3 length equals 16 residues. With V trimmed by 7 bases and J by 0 bases, 12 bases remained unmatched. Germline V gene data show CDR1 as SNHLY and CDR2 as FYNNEI. CDR3 coding DNA: TGTGCCAGCAATCGTTTCGGGACAGACGTCTCCTACGAGCAGTACTTC. Its translation is CASNRFGTDVSYEQYF.

The rearrangement uses TRBV5-1 and TRBJ2-4; 8 bases line up with TRBD1. The CDR3 is 19 residues long. Germline loops: CDR1 SGHRS, CDR2 YFSETQ. The J segment lost 0 bases and the V segment lost 1 base, leaving 12 bases of the junction unmatched. CDR3: CASSLLGQGDLGAKNIQYF. The CDR3 nucleotides read TGCGCCAGCAGCTTGCTAGGACAGGGTGATCTCGGAGCCAAAAACATTCAGTACTTC. Together with reference TRBV5-1 and TRBJ2-4, the CDR3 gives the full variable domain: KAGVTQTPRYLIKTRGQQVTLSCSPISGHRSVSWYQQTPGQGLQFLFEYFSETQRNKGNFPGRFSGRQFSNSRSEMNVSTLELGDSALYLCASSLLGQGDLGAKNIQYFGAGTRLSVL.

The rearrangement links TRBV28 to TRBJ2-7, with TRBD1 matching over 9 bases. CDR3 length: 14 residues. Germline CDR1 reads MDHEN; CDR2 reads SYDVKM. V lost 4 bases and J lost 4; bases outside the gene matches: 5. The chain's CDR3 is CASSWAQGAYEQYF. The DNA of the CDR3 is TGTGCCAGCAGTTGGGCACAGGGGGCGTACGAGCAGTACTTC.

This chain links TRBV7-3 with TRBJ2-7; possibly TRBD2 for D (6 bases). The CDR3 extends over 13 amino acids. Germline V gene data show CDR1 as SGHTA and CDR2 as FQGTGA. Trimming stripped 6 bases from V and 1 base from J, with 10 bases between. The CDR3 DNA is TGTGCCAGCAGGTCCAGCGGGTCCTACGAGCAGTACTTC. The encoded protein is CASRSSGSYEQYF. Based on the CDR3 plus reference TRBV7-3 and TRBJ2-7, the full variable domain is GAGVSQTPSNKVTEKGKYVELRCDPISGHTALYWYRQSLGQGPEFLIYFQGTGAADDSGLPNDRFFAVRPEGSVSTLKIQRTERGDSAVYLCASRSSGSYEQYFGPGTRLTVT.

The chain has TRBV7-6 and TRBJ2-1; D perhaps matches TRBD2 (6 bases). Trimming left V 1 base short and J 8 bases short, with 9 bases between. Germline V CDR1 and CDR2: SGHVS, FNYEAQ. The CDR3 is made up of 13 amino acids. CDR3 sequence reads: CASSLGGLDEQFF. CDR3 bases: TGTGCCAGCAGCTTAGGGGGACTCGATGAGCAGTTCTTC.

The V gene is TRBV5-1, the J gene TRBJ1-1, with TRBD1 identical over 7 bases. The CDR3 runs to 16 residues. V shed 4 bases and J 4 bases; nucleotides not matched to a gene: 13. The germline gives CDR1 SGHRS, CDR2 YFSETQ. For the CDR3, the DNA is TGCGCCAGCAGCAGAGAGACAGGGTCCCTCGCCACTGAAGCTTTCTTT. This translates into CASSRETGSLATEAFF.

The chain's CDR3 is CASSQERGQAEAFF. For the CDR3, the DNA is TGTGCCAGCAGCCAAGAACGAGGGCAAGCTGAAGCTTTCTTT. The chain is built from TRBV4-2 and TRBJ1-1; D not certain. This CDR3 is 14 amino acids long. From germline, CDR1 is LGHNA and CDR2 YNFKEQ. Deletions cut 0 bases from V and 6 bases from J, with 11 bases between.

The V and J genes are TRBV29-1 and TRBJ2-3, with a tentative D call TRBD2 (5 bases). The germline CDR1 and CDR2 sequences are SQVTM and ANQGSEA. CDR3 length: 17 amino acids. V dropped 1 base and J dropped 2 bases, with 19 bases sitting between them. CDR3 bases: TGCAGCGTTGAAGGGAGCCGGAGGCCTATATACACAGATACGCAGTATTTT. It is translated as CSVEGSRRPIYTDTQYF.

This sequence joins TRBV18 and TRBJ2-7, with 11 bases fitting TRBD1. CDR3 length: 13 residues. Trimming took 6 bases from V and 3 from J; bases not matched to a gene: 1. Germline CDR1 KGHSH, CDR2 LQKENI. The CDR3 sequence is CASSGTGGYEQYV. The CDR3 DNA is TGTGCCAGCTCCGGGACAGGGGGCTACGAGCAGTACGTC.

CDR3 nucleotides: TGTGCCAGCAGCGCCGGGACAGGGCAAGAGACCCAGTACTTC. This translates into CASSAGTGQETQYF. This rearrangement joins TRBV9 to TRBJ2-5, with 9 bases fitting TRBD1. V shed 3 bases and J 2 bases; nucleotides not matched to a gene: 2. CDR3 length: 14 amino acids. CDR1 is SGDLS, CDR2 YYNGEE, per germline.